This TCR beta chain was retrieved from a study of cytomegalovirus exposure and HLA in healthy donors. V lost 5 bases, J lost 2 bases, and 15 bases lay in between. Germline V gives CDR1 MNHEY, CDR2 SVGAGI. This CDR3 contains 15 residues. This clone was seen a single time. Both 60 Vbeta primers and 13 Jbeta primers went into the PCR. Libraries were prepared by immunoSEQ multiplex PCR; TCRdb keeps only in-frame clonotypes and omits some of them. This repertoire shows about 120,000 clones, 75% found once; its top ten account for about 2.8%. This chain uses TRBV6-5 with TRBJ1-1; weak D call: TRBD1 (5 bases). The sequence was obtained from a woman in her thirties or forties in good health and CMV-seropositive. The sample comprised PBMCs. CDR3 in DNA: TGTGCCAGCAGTAGGACAAGGGAACACAACACTGAAGCTTTCTTT. It translates to CASSRTREHNTEAFF.